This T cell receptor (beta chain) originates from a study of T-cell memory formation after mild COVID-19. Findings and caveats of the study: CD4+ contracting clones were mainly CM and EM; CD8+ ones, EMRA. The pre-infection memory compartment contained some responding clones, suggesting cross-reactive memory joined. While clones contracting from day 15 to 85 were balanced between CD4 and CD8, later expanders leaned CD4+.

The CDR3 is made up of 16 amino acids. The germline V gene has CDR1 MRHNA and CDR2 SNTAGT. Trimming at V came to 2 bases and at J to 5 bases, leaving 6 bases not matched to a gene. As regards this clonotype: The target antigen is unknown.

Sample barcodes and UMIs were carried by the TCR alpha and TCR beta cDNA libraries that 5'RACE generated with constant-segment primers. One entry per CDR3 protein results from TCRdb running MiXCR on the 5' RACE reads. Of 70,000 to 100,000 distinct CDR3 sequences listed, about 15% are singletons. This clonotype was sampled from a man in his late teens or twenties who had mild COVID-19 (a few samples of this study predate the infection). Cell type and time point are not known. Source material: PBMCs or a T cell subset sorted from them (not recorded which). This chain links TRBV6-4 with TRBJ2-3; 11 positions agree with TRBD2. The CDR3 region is CASSDHFGTSGDTQYF. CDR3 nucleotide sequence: TGTGCCAGCAGTGACCACTTTGGGACTAGCGGAGATACGCAGTATTTT.